Below, 21 T cell receptor beta chains from the same sample are listed, as sequenced in a study of regulatory T cells in long-lasting Graves disease. Indicated time point: newly diagnosed GD, antithyroid drugs for less than 3 months. RNA isolated from PBMCs was used to make the TCR library. Libraries of TCR beta came from iRepertoire HTBI primers plus Arm-PCR of CDR3 regions. MiXCR was run by TCRdb on the multiplex PCR reads, yielding one entry per CDR3 protein. Of roughly 500,000 distinct CDR3 sequences listed, approximately 15% were seen once; the top ten hold roughly 10%. The same sample was also studied in work on T cells in Graves' hyperthyroidism and ophthalmopathy.

The sample consisted of peripheral blood mononuclear cells (PBMCs), taken at new diagnosis, from a patient treated with antithyroid drugs. All receptors come from a man younger than 40 with Graves disease.

In this sample, this clonotype turned up a few times. This chain uses TRBV7-9 with TRBJ2-6; TRBD2 agrees at 7 bases. With 5 bases clipped from V and 0 bases from J, the junction kept 7 bases outside the gene matches. CDR3 length equals 17 residues. CDR1 and CDR2 (germline): SEHNR, FQNEAQ (reference sequence). This CDR3 reads CASSPRGGLSGANVLTF. CDR3 bases: TGTGCCAGCAGCCCCCGCGGGGGTCTCTCTGGGGCCAACGTCCTGACTTTC.

This clonotype was seen a few times. The chain recombines TRBV10-1 with TRBJ2-1; TRBD2 matches 13 bases. CDR1 is WNHNN, CDR2 SYGVQD, per germline (reference sequence). The CDR3 length is 18 residues. V was pared by 3 bases and J by 3 bases, with 8 bases of the junction left unmatched. CDR3 DNA: TGCGCCAGCAGTGAAAGGACTAGCGGGAGCGGGGTCTACAATGAGCAGTTCTTC. The encoded protein is CASSERTSGSGVYNEQFF.

This sequence joins TRBV6-1 and TRBJ2-1, with 7 bases that match TRBD2. The ends lost 6 bases at V and 5 bases at J; junction bases unmatched: 10. Germline lookup yields CDR1 MNHNS and CDR2 SASEGT. The CDR3 has 15 residues. CDR3 loop: CASRAGGGSDNEQFF. CDR3 DNA sequence: TGTGCCAGCAGGGCAGGCGGCGGGAGCGACAATGAGCAGTTCTTC.

This clonotype was picked up a small number of times. This chain links TRBV20-1 with TRBJ1-6; TRBD1 agrees at 9 bases. The germline CDR1 and CDR2 sequences are DFQATT and SNEGSKA (reference sequence). There are 18 residues in the CDR3. Trimming took 2 bases from V and 0 from J; bases not matched to a gene: 8. CDR3 protein: CSARPTGGLSSYNSPLHF. The CDR3 nucleotides read TGCAGTGCTAGACCGACAGGGGGTTTGAGCTCCTATAATTCACCCCTCCACTTT.

This clonotype was seen ten or more times. The V call is TRBV29-1, the J call TRBJ1-6, with 7 bases matching TRBD1. The V segment lost 7 bases and the J segment 6 bases; nucleotides outside the gene matches: 9. This CDR3 comprises 14 residues. Germline V gives CDR1 SQVTM, CDR2 ANQGSEA. The CDR3 DNA is TGCAGCGCCCTGACAGGGATACCTAATTCACCCCTCCACTTT. This translates into CSALTGIPNSPLHF.

This clonotype was observed many times. The chain couples TRBV29-1 to TRBJ2-5, with a weak D call TRBD2 (7 bases). V dropped 6 bases and J dropped 3 bases, with 20 bases sitting between them. The germline CDR1 and CDR2 sequences are SQVTM and ANQGSEA. The CDR3 sequence is 15 residues long. CDR3: CSVGGPGHLKETQYF. CDR3 DNA: TGCAGCGTCGGGGGGCCGGGACATCTCAAAGAGACCCAGTACTTC.

This clonotype has a handful of counts. The chain links TRBV13 to TRBJ1-2; D remains unclear. Trimming removed 5 bases at V and 6 bases at J, with 19 bases between. Germline CDR1 and CDR2: PRHDT and FYEKMQ (reference sequence). This CDR3 has 15 residues. In DNA form, the CDR3 reads TGTGCCAGCAGCCCCCACATACGGCATCGAGATGGCTACACCTTC. This gives the protein CASSPHIRHRDGYTF.

In this sample, this clonotype turned up many times. The V and J genes are TRBV12-3 or TRBV12-4 and TRBJ2-7, with 9 positions matching TRBD2. The CDR3 sequence is 11 residues long. The trim removed 7 bases at V and 10 bases at J, leaving 5 bases unmatched. The CDR3 DNA reads TGTGCCAGCACCGCGGGGGGGCTTCAGTACTTC. Amino acid sequence: CASTAGGLQYF.

The chain combines TRBV7-3 with TRBJ2-7; D is possibly TRBD2 (6 bases). Germline V gene lookup returns CDR1 SGHTA and CDR2 FQGTGA. The CDR3 runs 15 residues. V lost 0 bases, J lost 0 bases, and 9 bases lay in between. This CDR3 reads CASSLTAGSSYEQYF. The CDR3, as DNA: TGTGCCAGCAGCTTAACGGCGGGGAGCTCCTACGAGCAGTACTTC.

The sample holds many counts of this clonotype. The chain has TRBV11-2 and TRBJ1-1; the D gene is possibly TRBD1 (6 bases). V gave up 3 bases and J gave up 6 bases, with 14 bases separating them. Germline lookup yields CDR1 SGHAT and CDR2 FQNNGV. The CDR3 consists of 14 residues. The CDR3 sequence is CASSFFQGSSEAFF. CDR3 in DNA: TGTGCCAGCAGCTTTTTTCAGGGGAGCTCTGAAGCTTTCTTT.

This clonotype was detected many times. In nucleotides, the CDR3 is TGCGCCAGCGAGGGGACGGGGACTGAAGCTTTCTTT. Translation: CASEGTGTEAFF. The chain employs TRBV5-1 and TRBJ1-1; maybe TRBD1 (5 bases). CDR3 length: 12 amino acids. V shed 7 bases and J shed 5 bases, with 12 bases lying between them. From germline, CDR1 is SGHRS and CDR2 YFSETQ.

This clonotype was seen many times. The genes are TRBV15 and TRBJ2-4, with no clear D. CDR1 and CDR2 (germline): LNHNV, YYDKDF (reference sequence). The CDR3 contains 15 residues. V lost 4 bases to trimming and J lost 11 bases, with 21 bases between them. The DNA of the CDR3 is TGTGCCACCAGCACCTCTGGATCCCCAGTTAGCCTTCAGTACTTC. The encoded protein is CATSTSGSPVSLQYF.

This clonotype has just a few counts. The V call is TRBV6-1, the J call TRBJ1-4, with D hard to call. Germline V gene lookup returns CDR1 MNHNS and CDR2 SASEGT. The CDR3 contains 15 residues. V was shortened by 6 bases and J by 3 bases, with 14 bases between the two germline ends. The chain's CDR3 is CASSHTRVANEKLFF. CDR3 DNA: TGTGCCAGCAGCCACACAAGGGTAGCTAATGAAAAACTGTTTTTT.

Ten or more counts support this clonotype. J is TRBJ2-7 and V is TRBV5-1; 8 nucleotides agree with TRBD1. This CDR3 contains 15 residues. The trim removed 4 bases at V and 4 bases at J, leaving 10 bases unmatched. Germline V gives CDR1 SGHRS, CDR2 YFSETQ. CDR3 region: CASSPSGGSAYEQYF. The CDR3 bases are TGCGCCAGCAGCCCGTCAGGGGGCAGCGCGTACGAGCAGTACTTC.

This clonotype was picked up many times. This chain uses TRBV6-1 with TRBJ2-1; 9 positions agree with TRBD2. CDR1 is MNHNS, CDR2 SASEGT, per germline. This CDR3 comprises 13 residues. The V segment lost 11 bases and the J segment 3 bases; nucleotides outside the gene matches: 5. CDR3 in DNA: TGTGCCGGTGCTAGCGGGATCTACAATGAGCAGTTCTTC. It is translated as CAGASGIYNEQFF.

This clonotype was seen a handful of times. V and J are TRBV20-1 and TRBJ1-1; D is undetermined. CDR1 and CDR2 (germline): DFQATT, SNEGSKA (reference sequence). The CDR3 has 13 amino acids. V lost 3 bases to trimming and J lost 1 base, with 9 bases between them. The CDR3 is CSARRAPNTEAFF. The DNA for the CDR3 is TGCAGTGCTAGGAGGGCCCCGAACACTGAAGCTTTCTTT.

The rearrangement uses TRBV6-1 and TRBJ2-6; no definite D call. This CDR3 has 16 residues. Germline V gene lookup returns CDR1 MNHNS and CDR2 SASEGT. Between the trimmed V and J ends, which lost 7 bases and 0 bases, there was a span of 13 bases. The CDR3 protein is CASTPDGGSGANVLTF. For the CDR3, the DNA is TGTGCCAGCACTCCCGACGGCGGCTCTGGGGCCAACGTCCTGACTTTC.

This clonotype is a singleton in its sample. The rearrangement joins TRBV7-7 to TRBJ2-7; 12 bases are shared with TRBD2. Germline values: CDR1 SSHAT, CDR2 FNYEAQ (reference sequence). The CDR3 consists of 13 residues. Trimming at V came to 5 bases and at J to 7 bases, leaving 3 bases not matched to a gene. The CDR3, as DNA: TGTGCCAGCAGCGCGGGACTAGCGGGTGAGCAGTACTTC. Translated, it gives CASSAGLAGEQYF. Full variable domain (rest looked up from reference TRBV7-7 and TRBJ2-7): GAGVSQSPRYKVTKRGQDVTLRCDPISSHATLYWYQQALGQGPEFLTYFNYEAQPDKSGLPSDRFSAERPEGSISTLTIQRTEQRDSAMYRCASSAGLAGEQYFGPGTRLTVT.

Many counts were recorded for this clonotype. The chain uses TRBV20-1 and TRBJ2-1; 8 bases are shared with TRBD2. The CDR3 sequence is 15 residues long. Germline V gene sequence: CDR1 DFQATT, CDR2 SNEGSKA (reference sequence). Losses at the gene ends were 4 bases for V and 2 bases for J; bases not matched to a gene: 7. The CDR3 region is CSATGGVITYNEQFF. The CDR3, as DNA: TGCAGTGCTACGGGAGGGGTGATCACCTACAATGAGCAGTTCTTC.

This clonotype was seen only a few times. The chain links TRBV7-2 to TRBJ1-4; the D is unclear. Germline V gene sequence: CDR1 SGHTA, CDR2 FQGNSA. Trimming shortened V by 5 bases and J by 6 bases, and 16 bases separated the two germline ends. This CDR3 region has 15 residues. CDR3 loop: CASSPQGTTHEKLFF. CDR3 DNA: TGTGCCAGCAGCCCCCAAGGCACGACTCATGAAAAACTGTTTTTT.

This clonotype was picked up one time. Being one base from a much bigger clone, this may be a read error. The J gene is TRBJ2-7, the V gene TRBV6-1, with TRBD2 identical over 8 bases. The CDR3 has 12 amino acids. Germline lookup yields CDR1 MNHNS and CDR2 SASEGT. The CDR3 sequence is CASSRRGGERYF. For the CDR3, the DNA is TGTGCCAGCAGTCGCCGGGGGGGCGAGCGGTACTTC.